This T cell receptor beta chain was obtained from a study of CD8 T cells in ankylosing spondylitis. General observations from the study: According to the report, clones linked to the disease were significantly enriched in matched synovial fluid samples taken from ankylosing spondylitis patients. Characteristic, it appeared, of ankylosing spondylitis blood was a TCR beta motif of about eight highly homologous variants.

Quantitative 5'-RACE was performed with molecular barcodes, and it yielded the TCR beta libraries. TCRdb re-analysed the 5' RACE reads in MiXCR, keeping a single row per CDR3 protein. The table includes roughly 450,000 distinct CDR3 sequences, roughly a quarter detected once. This CDR3 has 14 residues. CDR1 and CDR2 (germline): LGHDT, YNNKEL (reference sequence). The ends were cut back, 5 bases at V and 1 base at J, with 11 bases in the middle. Regarding this clonotype: Its antigen remains unknown.

The J gene is TRBJ1-1, the V gene TRBV3-1; D remains ambiguous. The TCR sequence derives from a male donor with ankylosing spondylitis. The specimen sequenced was blood, either unsorted or a sorted T cell fraction (not recorded which). CDR3 DNA: TGTGCCAGCAGCTTCCAGGCTAGGAACACTGAAGCTTTCTTT. Protein product: CASSFQARNTEAFF.